What follows is one TCR beta chain and its context. This clonotype was counted at least ten times. This clone's antigen is unknown. Base qualities are not recorded, but no much larger clone differs from it by a single base. The entry originates in a study of T cells in Graves' hyperthyroidism and ophthalmopathy (dated by TCRdb to 2018 to 2020). Notes on the research overall: Peripheral blood was collected at initial diagnosis, before any treatment. TCR V-J signatures able to tell the groups apart were searched for in a discovery cohort of some 100 patients, of whom fewer than 45 had Graves' ophthalmopathy and 55 to 60 had stable Graves' hyperthyroidism. According to the paper, TCR Vbeta CDR3 sequencing was carried out on over 130 peripheral blood samples, which came from 40 to 45 ophthalmopathy, around 75 hyperthyroidism and roughly 17 progressor patients. After sampling, hyperthyroidism patients received methimazole starting at 30 mg daily, and ophthalmopathy patients received high-dose intravenous methylprednisolone. The study also compared thyroid tissue and blood T-cell repertoires from about 6 Graves' hyperthyroidism patients. Prospective prediction of ophthalmopathy was tested in an independent validation cohort consisting of 18 hyperthyroidism patients and about 17 patients who later progressed to ophthalmopathy. The 75 to 100 discovery patients were randomly split 7:3 into training and test sets.

Amplification of TCR beta CDR3 regions was carried out from RNA transcripts. The TCR CDR3 was subjected to a first round of RT-PCR using the HTBI primer set and the Qiagen OneStep RT-PCR kit. A second multiplex PCR round built the libraries, followed by size selection and purification. Sequencing of the libraries was done on an Illumina HiSeq2000 using paired-end 100 bp reads. Per the source publication's procedure: SOAPnuke was used to process the raw data, with reads discarded if the reads contained adapters or uncalled bases, had a mean Phred below 15, or lacked an exact constant-primer or identifier match. High-quality paired reads were merged with COPE v1.2.5, and unique nucleotide sequences were defined as clonotypes. MiTCR v1.1 was used to align clonotypes to the IMGT TRBV, TRBD and TRBJ reference segments. The analysis included only V-J combinations with a frequency above 0.0001, which together covered more than 99% of the repertoires. A TCS score was defined as the ratio of F50 (clonal expansion) to E x V (chaos), with BLOSUM62-based TCRdist applied between CDR3 peptides within each V-J. Welch's t-statistics and random forest reduced roughly 530 V-J features to roughly 13, which were used in a naive Bayes classifier (R e1071). TCRdb applied fastp at Q25 and MiXCR to the public reads, then kept only in-frame beta chains. Rows with one shared CDR3 protein collapse into an entry with the most common genes and DNA. TCRdb, not the authors, supplied the V and J calls. For this sample the table gives roughly 250,000 distinct CDR3 sequences, of which about a sixth were detected only once. The ten largest clones capture less than 35% of the sample.

Here is what the overall study found, with its caveats: Most expanded thyroid clonotypes (frequency above 0.001) were also detected in blood, suggesting blood repertoires may reflect thyroid immune responses. Ophthalmopathy was separated from stable hyperthyroidism by a 13 V-J signature model, with around 88% sensitivity and just over 81% specificity obtained in cross-validation and 80%/75% obtained in testing. Sample size was not statistically predetermined, and blinding of investigators to group allocation was not performed. In validation, progression to ophthalmopathy was predicted by the model with nearly 71% sensitivity and just over 72% specificity, a median of around 5.9 months before onset.

Moderately to severely active disease, a Clinical Activity Score of at least 3, a NOSPECS grade of at least 4, and a duration under 3 months were present in ophthalmopathy patients. Any patient with an uncontrolled infection, another autoimmune disease, pregnancy or lactation was excluded. Diagnoses were established on the basis of clinical symptoms, serum thyroxine and TRAb, thyroid ultrasound, and orbital computed tomography. Ficoll-Paque density gradient centrifugation was used to isolate PBMCs from 9.5 to 10 ml of fresh peripheral blood. Trizol reagent was used to extract total RNA, and RNA quality was then checked on an Agilent 2100 Bioanalyzer. The receptor comes from a woman between 18 and 29 years old with Graves' ophthalmopathy. Sequencing was done on a sample of blood.

CDR3 region: CASSTPRGGYGYTF. The nucleotide sequence reads TGTGCCAGCAGCACCCCCCGGGGGGGATATGGCTACACCTTC. The V gene is TRBV28 and the J gene is TRBJ1-2, with TRBD1 tentatively as D gene (5 bases match). CDR1 and CDR2, per the germline V gene, are MDHEN and SYDVKM. The germline ends are 16 bases apart after V is trimmed by 6 bases and J by 5 bases. Its CDR3 holds 14 amino acids, cysteine through phenylalanine. Of the read, only the CDR3 DNA is kept; its 42 bases are in frame from base 1.